This T cell receptor beta chain originates from a study of monozygotic twins with inflammatory bowel disease (dated by TCRdb to 2018 to 2020). For the wider study: In total, approximately 28 monozygotic twin pairs made up the full study: 19 Danish pairs, all IBD-discordant, plus nine German pairs, of which four were IBD-concordant and five were IBD-discordant. Within discordant pairs, disease-associated traits were sought mainly by comparing IBD patients with their genetically identical healthy co-twins. Each individual had, on average, about 151 000 unique TCRalpha sequences and 181 000 unique TCRbeta sequences available for analysis. The research as a whole found: Because patients received different immunosuppressive treatments, the repertoires may have picked up extra background noise and variability between individuals. Concordant and discordant twins showed no difference in repertoire similarity, possibly because of limited statistical power. No single strong signal or clonotype linked to IBD turned up in the results, so the idea that one exists was not supported. Measured by the inverse Simpson index, TCRbeta repertoire diversity was lower in IBD patients than in their healthy co-twins. Fewer clonotypes were shared with other individuals by IBD patients than by healthy twins, most markedly in patients showing signs of disease activity. Different T cell subtypes could not be distinguished in the analysis.

A roughly 2.5 ml peripheral blood sample was drawn into PAXgene tubes per donor and stored at -80°C. Without any T cell sorting, total RNA was extracted from whole blood using the PAXgene blood miRNA kit on an automated QIAcube. Peripheral blood from monozygotic twin pairs concordant or discordant for inflammatory bowel disease was subjected to deep TCRalpha and TCRbeta repertoire profiling with unique molecular barcoding. For every twin pair, smoking habits were documented, and each individual was categorised as a current, former or never smoker. The CDR3 runs 15 residues from the cysteine to the phenylalanine. A DNA sequence was not provided. Via the germline V gene (reference sequence), CDR1 is SGHNT and CDR2 YYREEE. Library generation was performed with 5' RACE. The input for every TCR library was around 3,600 ng of total RNA. For each sample, cDNA synthesis with SMARTScribe reverse transcriptase was split into eight separate reactions. During cDNA synthesis, unique molecular identifiers containing a 6-nucleotide sample barcode were introduced by template switching. Amplification of TCRalpha and TCRbeta cDNA involved two nested PCRs of about 15 and 9 cycles, and each PCR was followed by bead purification. Before amplification, the cDNA was treated with uracil DNA-glycosylase and purified using the QIAquick PCR purification kit. The second PCR added Illumina TruSeq-compatible adapters along with sample-specific barcodes. TapeStation and Qubit were used to check library quality and concentration, and approximately 5 ng of each library went into the pool. The pooled libraries were sequenced with 2 x 100 bp reads and custom sequencing primers on an Illumina HiSeq2500 single-index Rapid Run. Regarding the original processing steps: MiGEC version 1.2.6 was used for UMI-based consensus assembly, which corrected PCR and sequencing errors. MiXCR version 2.1.1 was used for V(D)J alignment, clonotype assembly and CDR3 extraction. Gene usage, clonotype sharing and MAIT/NKT TCR abundance were normalised by analysing the top 1000, 10 000 and 20 000 clonotypes per sample. After downsampling to 27 000 UMIs, diversity was calculated as the inverse Simpson index using the vegan R package. Statistical testing used paired Mann-Whitney U tests on the discordant twin pairs and applied Benjamini-Hochberg correction for multiple testing. TCRdb reprocessed the sequencing reads and holds a single record per CDR3 protein sequence, with no DNA. None of the V and J calls come from the authors' own analysis; TCRdb made them. The table for this sample shows over 350,000 distinct CDR3 sequences. Just over 2.5% of the sample rests with the top ten.

About this clonotype: Its antigen is not yet known.

What was sequenced was blood. The receptor comes from a human donor with ulcerative colitis or Crohn's disease, or a healthy co-twin of an affected twin (not recorded which). Here the chain combines TRBV5-4 and TRBJ1-1. CDR3 region: CASSSQGEGNTEAFF.